What follows describes a single TCR beta chain. Its specificity is not known. This entry comes from a study of shared clonotypes between healthy human individuals. On the study more broadly: Per donor, three plates held CD4 naive cells, three held CD4 memory, two held CD8 naive and one held CD8 memory. Study-wide results and limits: Naive subsets generally had larger estimated richness than memory subsets.

The V end was cut by 6 bases, the J end by 8 bases, with 8 bases between. Germline assignment: CDR1 LNHDA and CDR2 SQIVND (reference sequence). The CDR3 runs to 12 residues. Each donor was a Caucasian adult residing in Nashville, Tennessee. Sequenced by immunoSEQ multiplex PCR; TCRdb stores in-frame clones only, minus some. Here the sample spans hundreds of thousands of clones, 72% being singletons. This chain links TRBV19 with TRBJ1-6, with D unclear. The sequencing input was memory CD4+ T cells sorted from blood. Stated subset: CD45RA-negative fraction. This clonotype originated in a woman aged 25 to 39 in good health. This CDR3 reads CASRTTYSPLHF. DNA of the CDR3: TGTGCCAGTAGGACCACCTATTCACCCCTCCACTTT.